A selection of T cell receptor beta chains follows, all from one sample in a study of early T cells in non-severe SARS-CoV-2 infection. TCRdb processed the 5' RACE reads anew with MiXCR; each CDR3 protein has one entry. In the table there are roughly 77,000 distinct CDR3 sequences, less than 15% of which are singletons. The sample consisted of whole blood. Source of these receptors: an adult who was a healthcare worker with PCR-confirmed SARS-CoV-2 infection or an uninfected control (not recorded which). Each CDR3 is given with its conserved first and last residue. The D gene is left open where the match is weak. The size field is filled for only some rows; it gives once, few, many or a size class.

v_gene: TRBV20-1; abundance: few; j_gene: TRBJ2-7; d_gene: .; CDR3aa: CSASDWVYKSRGEQYF; CDR3nt: TGCAGTGCTAGCGATTGGGTATACAAATCCCGGGGCGAGCAGTACTTC
v_gene: TRBV12-3/TRBV12-4; abundance: many; j_gene: TRBJ1-1; d_gene: .; CDR3aa: CASSLVGTEAFF; CDR3nt: TGTGCCAGCAGTTTAGTTGGAACTGAAGCTTTCTTT
v_gene: TRBV7-9; abundance: many; j_gene: TRBJ1-2; d_gene: .; CDR3aa: CASSLDPGRPYGYTF; CDR3nt: TGTGCCAGCAGCTTAGATCCAGGGCGCCCCTATGGCTACACCTTC
v_gene: TRBV29-1; abundance: many; j_gene: TRBJ1-1; d_gene: TRBD1; CDR3aa: CSVEDPRSGTGGTEAFF; CDR3nt: TGCAGCGTTGAAGACCCCCGCTCCGGGACAGGGGGTACTGAAGCTTTCTTT
v_gene: TRBV19; abundance: few; j_gene: TRBJ2-2; d_gene: .; CDR3aa: CASSIFAAPANTGELFF; CDR3nt: TGTGCCAGTAGTATATTCGCTGCGCCCGCGAACACCGGGGAGCTGTTTTTT
v_gene: TRBV20-1; abundance: few; j_gene: TRBJ2-1; d_gene: TRBD2; CDR3aa: CSATLAGSRRDNEQFF; CDR3nt: TGCAGTGCTACCCTAGCGGGGAGCCGGCGGGACAATGAGCAGTTCTTC
v_gene: TRBV7-2; abundance: many; j_gene: TRBJ2-7; d_gene: .; CDR3aa: CASRLGPEQYF; CDR3nt: TGTGCCAGCAGACTAGGGCCCGAGCAGTACTTC
v_gene: TRBV29-1; abundance: many; j_gene: TRBJ2-3; d_gene: .; CDR3aa: CSVVFWDTQYF; CDR3nt: TGCAGCGTTGTATTTTGGGATACGCAGTATTTT
v_gene: TRBV9; abundance: .; j_gene: TRBJ2-1; d_gene: .; CDR3aa: CASRSGDEQFF; CDR3nt: TGTGCCAGCAGGTCTGGGGATGAGCAGTTCTTC
v_gene: TRBV20-1; abundance: few; j_gene: TRBJ2-1; d_gene: .; CDR3aa: CSARDPGQGSYNEQFF; CDR3nt: TGCAGTGCTAGAGATCCGGGGCAGGGGTCCTACAATGAGCAGTTCTTC
v_gene: TRBV27; abundance: .; j_gene: TRBJ2-6; d_gene: .; CDR3aa: CASSLSGANVLTF; CDR3nt: TGTGCCAGCAGTTTAAGTGGGGCCAACGTCCTGACTTTC
v_gene: TRBV11-2; abundance: many; j_gene: TRBJ1-2; d_gene: TRBD1; CDR3aa: CASTRDRGDYGYTF; CDR3nt: TGTGCCAGCACCCGGGACAGGGGTGACTATGGCTACACCTTC
v_gene: TRBV4-1; abundance: .; j_gene: TRBJ2-1; d_gene: TRBD1; CDR3aa: CASSQDLGDRGYNEQFF; CDR3nt: TGCGCCAGCAGCCAAGATCTTGGTGACAGGGGGTACAATGAGCAGTTCTTC
v_gene: TRBV30; abundance: .; j_gene: TRBJ2-1; d_gene: .; CDR3aa: CAWSGRLGDEQFF; CDR3nt: TGTGCCTGGAGTGGGAGGTTGGGGGATGAGCAGTTCTTC
v_gene: TRBV20-1; abundance: many; j_gene: TRBJ2-7; d_gene: TRBD1; CDR3aa: CSAWTGTYEQYF; CDR3nt: TGCAGTGCTTGGACAGGGACCTACGAGCAGTACTTC
v_gene: TRBV2; abundance: .; j_gene: TRBJ2-3; d_gene: .; CDR3aa: CASGYSTDTQYF; CDR3nt: TGTGCCAGTGGTTATAGCACAGATACGCAGTATTTT
v_gene: TRBV2; abundance: .; j_gene: TRBJ1-5; d_gene: .; CDR3aa: CASSEWAGPGRQPQHF; CDR3nt: TGTGCCAGCAGTGAATGGGCAGGCCCGGGACGTCAGCCCCAGCATTTT
v_gene: TRBV5-4; abundance: .; j_gene: TRBJ2-5; d_gene: .; CDR3aa: CASSPGTEETQYF; CDR3nt: TGTGCCAGCAGCCCAGGGACTGAAGAGACCCAGTACTTC
v_gene: TRBV11-2; abundance: few; j_gene: TRBJ2-7; d_gene: .; CDR3aa: CASSPDRTYEQYF; CDR3nt: TGTGCCAGCAGCCCAGACAGGACCTACGAGCAGTACTTC
v_gene: TRBV18; abundance: .; j_gene: TRBJ1-4; d_gene: .; CDR3aa: CASSPPEGLGEKLFF; CDR3nt: TGTGCCAGCTCACCACCGGAGGGGTTAGGCGAAAAACTGTTTTTT
v_gene: TRBV5-6; abundance: .; j_gene: TRBJ2-6; d_gene: .; CDR3aa: CASTLTGFNWANVLTF; CDR3nt: TGTGCCAGCACCCTCACAGGGTTCAATTGGGCCAACGTCCTGACTTTC
v_gene: TRBV6-6; abundance: .; j_gene: TRBJ2-3; d_gene: .; CDR3aa: CASSYSRGVDTQYF; CDR3nt: TGTGCCAGCAGTTACTCGAGAGGGGTAGATACGCAGTATTTT
v_gene: TRBV30; abundance: many; j_gene: TRBJ1-3; d_gene: .; CDR3aa: CAWRGSENTIYF; CDR3nt: TGTGCCTGGAGGGGGTCTGAAAACACCATATATTTT
v_gene: TRBV6-5; abundance: many; j_gene: TRBJ2-7; d_gene: TRBD1; CDR3aa: CASSYGPPGQPHFEQYF; CDR3nt: TGTGCCAGCAGTTACGGACCCCCGGGACAGCCCCACTTCGAGCAGTACTTC
v_gene: TRBV12-3/TRBV12-4; abundance: .; j_gene: TRBJ2-7; d_gene: .; CDR3aa: CASSRGRDWQQYF; CDR3nt: TGTGCCAGCAGTCGGGGACGCGATTGGCAGCAGTACTTC
v_gene: TRBV2; abundance: many; j_gene: TRBJ2-5; d_gene: .; CDR3aa: CASSEEWTQYF; CDR3nt: TGTGCCAGCAGTGAGGAGTGGACCCAGTACTTC
v_gene: TRBV9; abundance: few; j_gene: TRBJ2-7; d_gene: .; CDR3aa: CASSVAHGPSEQYF; CDR3nt: TGTGCCAGCAGCGTCGCTCATGGGCCCTCCGAGCAGTACTTC
v_gene: TRBV6-6; abundance: .; j_gene: TRBJ1-5; d_gene: TRBD1; CDR3aa: CASSGRDRKNQPQHF; CDR3nt: TGTGCCAGCAGTGGCCGGGACAGGAAGAATCAGCCCCAGCATTTT
v_gene: TRBV5-1; abundance: few; j_gene: TRBJ1-2; d_gene: TRBD1; CDR3aa: CASSLLPGTGEGYTF; CDR3nt: TGCGCCAGCAGCTTGCTCCCCGGGACAGGGGAAGGCTACACCTTC
v_gene: TRBV3-1; abundance: many; j_gene: TRBJ1-2; d_gene: .; CDR3aa: CASSQDQNWGYTF; CDR3nt: TGTGCCAGCAGCCAGGACCAGAATTGGGGCTACACCTTC
v_gene: TRBV20-1; abundance: few; j_gene: TRBJ2-3; d_gene: .; CDR3aa: CSARDGRGVADTQYF; CDR3nt: TGCAGTGCTAGAGATGGAAGGGGAGTTGCAGATACGCAGTATTTT
v_gene: TRBV4-1; abundance: many; j_gene: TRBJ1-4; d_gene: .; CDR3aa: CASSQVTGRDNEKLFF; CDR3nt: TGCGCCAGCAGCCAAGTAACTGGGAGGGACAATGAAAAACTGTTTTTT
v_gene: TRBV5-5; abundance: .; j_gene: TRBJ1-4; d_gene: .; CDR3aa: CASSLSSATNEKLFF; CDR3nt: TGTGCCAGCAGCTTGTCGTCTGCAACTAATGAAAAACTGTTTTTT
v_gene: TRBV7-6; abundance: .; j_gene: TRBJ2-5; d_gene: .; CDR3aa: CASSLANSRGETQYF; CDR3nt: TGTGCCAGCAGCTTAGCAAATTCCAGGGGAGAGACCCAGTACTTC
v_gene: TRBV6-5; abundance: few; j_gene: TRBJ2-7; d_gene: .; CDR3aa: CASSYSRGGVDYEQYF; CDR3nt: TGTGCCAGCAGTTACTCGAGAGGAGGGGTTGATTACGAGCAGTACTTC
v_gene: TRBV29-1; abundance: few; j_gene: TRBJ2-5; d_gene: TRBD1; CDR3aa: CSVEDRTGPVGETQYF; CDR3nt: TGCAGCGTTGAAGATCGGACAGGCCCGGTTGGGGAGACCCAGTACTTC
v_gene: TRBV7-2; abundance: many; j_gene: TRBJ1-5; d_gene: .; CDR3aa: CASSFWLGQPQHF; CDR3nt: TGTGCCAGCAGCTTTTGGCTGGGGCAGCCCCAGCATTTT
v_gene: TRBV9; abundance: many; j_gene: TRBJ1-1; d_gene: .; CDR3aa: CASSEYTGEAFF; CDR3nt: TGTGCCAGCAGCGAATACACGGGTGAAGCTTTCTTT
v_gene: TRBV4-1; abundance: many; j_gene: TRBJ2-3; d_gene: TRBD1; CDR3aa: CASSLRQGGTDTQYF; CDR3nt: TGCGCCAGCAGCCTCAGACAGGGCGGCACAGATACGCAGTATTTT
v_gene: TRBV29-1; abundance: .; j_gene: TRBJ2-1; d_gene: .; CDR3aa: CSVYLALYNEQFF; CDR3nt: TGCAGCGTTTACCTAGCGCTATACAATGAGCAGTTCTTC
v_gene: TRBV12-3/TRBV12-4; abundance: .; j_gene: TRBJ1-2; d_gene: .; CDR3aa: CASSYRDGGIYGYTF; CDR3nt: TGTGCCAGCAGCTATCGGGACGGAGGGATCTATGGCTACACCTTC
v_gene: TRBV6-5; abundance: many; j_gene: TRBJ2-7; d_gene: TRBD1; CDR3aa: CASSGGRTGNEQYF; CDR3nt: TGTGCCAGCAGTGGAGGTAGGACAGGGAACGAGCAGTACTTC
v_gene: TRBV30; abundance: many; j_gene: TRBJ1-1; d_gene: .; CDR3aa: CAWVGRAEAFF; CDR3nt: TGTGCCTGGGTTGGCAGAGCTGAAGCTTTCTTT
v_gene: TRBV12-3/TRBV12-4; abundance: many; j_gene: TRBJ1-1; d_gene: TRBD1; CDR3aa: CASSSGQPNTEAFF; CDR3nt: TGTGCCAGCAGTTCGGGACAGCCGAACACTGAAGCTTTCTTT
v_gene: TRBV7-6; abundance: few; j_gene: TRBJ2-1; d_gene: TRBD1; CDR3aa: CASSLGYRGLSYNEQFF; CDR3nt: TGTGCCAGCAGCTTAGGGTACAGGGGCCTCTCCTACAATGAGCAGTTCTTC